This entry lists 8 T cell receptor beta chains sequenced from one sample in a study of neurological immune-mediated disorders. TCRdb redid the calling of the 5' RACE reads with MiXCR, one entry per CDR3 protein. The table has 80,000 to 95,000 distinct CDR3 sequences, 3% to 4.5% seen once. Sample: PBMCs. Receptor source: a woman between 50 and 59 years old with multiple sclerosis.

In this sample, this clonotype turned up a few times. The chain joins TRBV6-8 to TRBJ2-1; D unclear. The CDR3 sequence is 11 residues long. Germline V CDR1 and CDR2: MNHGY, SAAAGT. The V gene lost 6 bases and the J gene lost 9 bases, with 9 bases spanning the gap. The CDR3 protein is CASRALGEQFF. Here the CDR3 DNA reads TGTGCCAGCAGGGCCCTGGGTGAGCAGTTCTTC.

At least ten counts were recorded for this clonotype. The J gene is TRBJ1-1, the V gene TRBV5-1; D possibly corresponds to TRBD1 (6 bases). Between the trimmed V and J ends, which lost 0 bases and 11 bases, there was a span of 17 bases. The CDR3 loop spans 14 amino acids. From germline, CDR1 is SGHRS and CDR2 YFSETQ. In DNA form, the CDR3 reads TGCGCCAGCAGCTTGGGACAGGTTGCTGGGTGGGCTTTCTTT. This codes for CASSLGQVAGWAFF.

This clonotype was detected many times. The genes are TRBV25-1 and TRBJ1-1; D is possibly TRBD1 (5 bases). CDR3 length equals 15 residues. V was trimmed by 1 base and J by 5 bases, leaving 14 bases between them. Germline CDR1 and CDR2: MGHDK and SYGVNS. CDR3 region: CASSESLAAGTEAFF. The CDR3 bases are TGTGCCAGCAGTGAATCGTTGGCCGCAGGGACTGAAGCTTTCTTT.

This clonotype showed up just a few times. Since a much larger clone is just one base distant, this may be a read error. The rearrangement links TRBV6-5 to TRBJ2-7; D might be TRBD1 (7 bases). Germline CDR1 and CDR2: MNHEY and SVGAGI. The length of the CDR3 is 15 residues. The CDR3 DNA reads as TGTGCCAGCATTTACTCCGGAGGGGGCGTCTACGAGCAGTACTTC. It specifies CASIYSGGGVYEQYF.

This clonotype was seen many times. This chain joins TRBV5-1 and TRBJ2-1; either TRBD1 or TRBD2 may fit D (6 bases each). Germline V gene sequence: CDR1 SGHRS, CDR2 YFSETQ. CDR3 length: 15 residues. Between the trimmed V and J ends, which lost 4 bases and 4 bases, there was a span of 15 bases. The CDR3 DNA sequence: TGCGCCAGCAGCCGGGGGCAGGGTAATTACAATGAGCAGTTCTTC. It translates to CASSRGQGNYNEQFF.

This clonotype was detected ten times or more. The gene calls are TRBV7-9 and TRBJ2-1; 10 nucleotides align to TRBD1. Germline V gives CDR1 SEHNR, CDR2 FQNEAQ (reference sequence). CDR3 length equals 14 residues. The junction had 5 bases not matched to a gene; V was cut back by 5 bases and J by 7 bases. This CDR3 is CASSRDRGRNEQFF. CDR3 bases: TGTGCCAGCAGCCGGGACAGGGGTAGGAATGAGCAGTTCTTC.

This clonotype was recorded at least ten times. The J gene is TRBJ1-4, the V gene TRBV25-1, with a tentative D call TRBD1 (6 bases). CDR3 size: 13 residues. CDR1 and CDR2 from the germline V gene are MGHDK and SYGVNS. The V end was cut by 4 bases, the J end by 13 bases, with 16 bases between. DNA for the CDR3: TGTGCCAGCAGTGGCCGGTCGAGGGGGAGACTGTTTTTT. Amino acid sequence: CASSGRSRGRLFF.

This rearrangement joins TRBV25-1 to TRBJ1-3; D remains ambiguous. Germline CDR1 and CDR2: MGHDK and SYGVNS. The CDR3 runs to 16 residues. The ends were cut back, 0 bases at V and 1 base at J, with 10 bases in the middle. DNA for the CDR3: TGTGCCAGCAGTGAATATTCGGGATTATCTGGAAACACCATATATTTT. This sequence encodes CASSEYSGLSGNTIYF.